The present entry profiles one T cell receptor (beta chain) with its context. Its antigen is as yet unknown. One base away lies a much larger clone, so this may be a sequencing read error. This sample is drawn from a study of tumor-infiltrating lymphocytes in primary liver carcinoma. Total RNA amounting to 450 to 500 ng was the source from which TCR beta cDNA was made with a constant-region primer. Amplification in three nested multiplex PCR rounds with slightly modified ARM-PCR gave rise to TCR beta libraries. TRBV1-TRBV30 forward primers paired with a C-beta reverse primer were used in the first two PCR rounds, which ran approximately 10 cycles each. Each CDR3 protein is one row after TCRdb ran MiXCR on the multiplex PCR reads. The sample shows about 350,000 distinct CDR3 sequences, 65% of them seen only once. Study-level findings and limits: Bulk samples went unsorted, so CD4+ and CD8+ repertoires were not compared.

The blood RNA (from unsorted whole blood) was obtained, and germline DNA was also extracted. Before the operation took place, about 4 milliliters of peripheral blood were collected. The CDR3 loop spans 13 amino acids. Germline values: CDR1 MNHEY, CDR2 SVGEGT. The TCR comes from a man aged 40-50 years with primary liver carcinoma and hepatitis B virus infection. Material: peripheral blood. The chain combines TRBV6-2 or TRBV6-3 with TRBJ2-1, with TRBD2 matching 7 bases. The CDR3 protein is CTSRGLGHNEQFF. CDR3 coding DNA: TGTACCAGCAGAGGACTAGGGCACAATGAGCAGTTCTTC.